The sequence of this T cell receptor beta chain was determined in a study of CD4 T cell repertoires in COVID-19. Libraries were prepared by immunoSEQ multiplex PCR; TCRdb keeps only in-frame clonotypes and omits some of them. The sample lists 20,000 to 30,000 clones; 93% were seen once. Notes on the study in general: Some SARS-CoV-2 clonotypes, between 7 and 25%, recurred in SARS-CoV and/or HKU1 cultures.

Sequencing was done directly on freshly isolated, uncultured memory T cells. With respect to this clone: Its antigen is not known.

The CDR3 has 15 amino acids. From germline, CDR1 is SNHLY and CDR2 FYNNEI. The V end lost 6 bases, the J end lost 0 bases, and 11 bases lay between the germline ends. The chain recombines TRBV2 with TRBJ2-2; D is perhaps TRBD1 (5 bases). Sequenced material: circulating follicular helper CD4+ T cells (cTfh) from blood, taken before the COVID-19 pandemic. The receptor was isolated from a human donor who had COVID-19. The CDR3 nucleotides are TGTGCCAGCAGGCGACAGACTTCGAACACCGGGGAGCTGTTTTTT. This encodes CASRRQTSNTGELFF.